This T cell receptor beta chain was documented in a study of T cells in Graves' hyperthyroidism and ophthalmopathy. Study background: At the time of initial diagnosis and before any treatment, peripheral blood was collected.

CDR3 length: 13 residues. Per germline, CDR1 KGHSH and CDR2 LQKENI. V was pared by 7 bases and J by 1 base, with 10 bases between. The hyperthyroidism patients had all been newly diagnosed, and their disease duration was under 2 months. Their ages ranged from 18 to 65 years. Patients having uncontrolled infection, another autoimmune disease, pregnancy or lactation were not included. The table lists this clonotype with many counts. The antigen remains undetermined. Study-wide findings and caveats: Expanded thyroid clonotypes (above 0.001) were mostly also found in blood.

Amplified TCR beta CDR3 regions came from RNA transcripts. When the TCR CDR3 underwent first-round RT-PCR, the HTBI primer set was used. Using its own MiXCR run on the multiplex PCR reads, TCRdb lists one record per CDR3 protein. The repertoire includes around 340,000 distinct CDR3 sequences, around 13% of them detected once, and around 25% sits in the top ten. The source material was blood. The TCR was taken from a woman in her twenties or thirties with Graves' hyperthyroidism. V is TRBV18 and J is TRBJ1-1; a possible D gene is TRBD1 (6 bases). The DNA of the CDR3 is TGTGCCAGCTTAGAACAGGGGAACACTGAAGCTTTCTTT. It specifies CASLEQGNTEAFF.